This T cell receptor beta chain was sequenced for a study of blood T cell repertoires in COVID-19. Profiled with immunoSEQ multiplex PCR; TCRdb holds only in-frame clones, not every one. This sample carries 120,000 to 150,000 clones, over 80% of them seen once, and the ten largest clones take roughly 6.4%. This CDR3 is built from 12 residues. In germline, CDR1 is SGDLS, CDR2 YYNGEE. V was shortened by 4 bases and J by 16 bases, with 18 bases between the two germline ends. The V call is TRBV9, the J call TRBJ2-4; tentatively, D is TRBD1 (7 bases). Sequencing was done on a sample of PBMCs or T cells enriched from blood (not recorded which). The source of this sequence is a woman between 40 and 55 years old who had recovered from COVID-19. CDR3 protein: CASSTGDSLQYF. CDR3 in DNA: TGTGCCAGCAGCACGGGGGACAGTCTACAATACTTC.